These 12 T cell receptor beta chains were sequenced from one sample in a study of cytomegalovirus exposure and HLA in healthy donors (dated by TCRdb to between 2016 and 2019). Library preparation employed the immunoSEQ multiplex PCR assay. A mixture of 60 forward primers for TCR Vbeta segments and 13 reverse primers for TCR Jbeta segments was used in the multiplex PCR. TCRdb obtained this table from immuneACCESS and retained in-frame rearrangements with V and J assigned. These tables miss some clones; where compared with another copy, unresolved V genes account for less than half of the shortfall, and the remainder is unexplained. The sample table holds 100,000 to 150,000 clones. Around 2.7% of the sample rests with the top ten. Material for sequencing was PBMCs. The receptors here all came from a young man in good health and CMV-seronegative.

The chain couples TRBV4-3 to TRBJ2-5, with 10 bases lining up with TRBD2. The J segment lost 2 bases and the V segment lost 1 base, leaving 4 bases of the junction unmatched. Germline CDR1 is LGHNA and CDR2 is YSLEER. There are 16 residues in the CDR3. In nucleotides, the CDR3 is TGCGCCAGCAGCCAAGGCTCTAGCGGGGGTCAAGAGACCCAGTACTTC. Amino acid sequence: CASSQGSSGGQETQYF.

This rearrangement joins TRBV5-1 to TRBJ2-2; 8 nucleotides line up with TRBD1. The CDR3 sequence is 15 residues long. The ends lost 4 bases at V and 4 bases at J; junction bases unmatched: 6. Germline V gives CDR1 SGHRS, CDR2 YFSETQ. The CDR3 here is CASSADRGSTGELFF. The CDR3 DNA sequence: TGCGCCAGCAGCGCAGACAGGGGAAGCACCGGGGAGCTGTTTTTT.

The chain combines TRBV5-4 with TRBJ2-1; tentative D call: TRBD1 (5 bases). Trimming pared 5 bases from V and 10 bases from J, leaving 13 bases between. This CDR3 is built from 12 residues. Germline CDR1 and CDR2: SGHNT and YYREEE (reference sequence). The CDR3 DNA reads TGTGCCAGCAGACGTAGGGGTGGGGAGCAGTTCTTC. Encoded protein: CASRRRGGEQFF.

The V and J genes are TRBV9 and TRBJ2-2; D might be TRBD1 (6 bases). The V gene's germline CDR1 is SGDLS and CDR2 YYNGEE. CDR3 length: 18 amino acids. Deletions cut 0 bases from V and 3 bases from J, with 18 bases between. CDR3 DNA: TGTGCCAGCAGCGTAGTTCGGGGATCGAAGGGGGACACCGGGGAGCTGTTTTTT. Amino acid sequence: CASSVVRGSKGDTGELFF. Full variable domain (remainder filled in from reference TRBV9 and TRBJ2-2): DSGVTQTPKHLITATGQRVTLRCSPRSGDLSVYWYQQSLDQGLQFLIQYYNGEERAKGNILERFSAQQFPDLHSELNLSSLELGDSALYFCASSVVRGSKGDTGELFFGEGSRLTVL.

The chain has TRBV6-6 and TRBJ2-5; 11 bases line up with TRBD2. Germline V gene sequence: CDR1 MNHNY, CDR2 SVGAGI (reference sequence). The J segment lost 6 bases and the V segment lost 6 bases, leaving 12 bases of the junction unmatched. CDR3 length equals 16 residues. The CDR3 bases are TGTGCCAGCAGGACAAATCGACTAGCGGGAAAAAAGACCCAGTACTTC. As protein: CASRTNRLAGKKTQYF.

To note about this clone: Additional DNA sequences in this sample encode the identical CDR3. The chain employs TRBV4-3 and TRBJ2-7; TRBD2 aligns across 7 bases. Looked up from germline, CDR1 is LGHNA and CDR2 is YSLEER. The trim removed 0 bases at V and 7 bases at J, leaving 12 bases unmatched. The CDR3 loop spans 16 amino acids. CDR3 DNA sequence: TGCGCCAGCAGCCAAGAGAGGACCAGCGGGAAGGGAGAGCAGTACTTC. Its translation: CASSQERTSGKGEQYF.

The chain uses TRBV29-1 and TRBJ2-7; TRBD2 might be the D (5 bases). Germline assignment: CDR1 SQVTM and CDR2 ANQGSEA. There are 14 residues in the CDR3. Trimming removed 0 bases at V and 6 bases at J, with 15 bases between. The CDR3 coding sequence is TGCAGCGTTGAAGATAGGTTAGGGAGTTCCGAGCAGTACTTC. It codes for CSVEDRLGSSEQYF.

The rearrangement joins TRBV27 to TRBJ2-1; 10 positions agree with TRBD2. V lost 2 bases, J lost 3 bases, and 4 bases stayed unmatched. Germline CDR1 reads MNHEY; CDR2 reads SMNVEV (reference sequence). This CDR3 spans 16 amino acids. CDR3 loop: CASSLRGLADYNEQFF. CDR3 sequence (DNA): TGTGCCAGCAGTTTAAGAGGACTAGCGGACTACAATGAGCAGTTCTTC.

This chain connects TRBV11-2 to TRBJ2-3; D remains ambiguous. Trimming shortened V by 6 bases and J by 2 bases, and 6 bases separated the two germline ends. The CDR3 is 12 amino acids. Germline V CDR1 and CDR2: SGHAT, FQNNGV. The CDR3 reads CASSSYTDTQYF. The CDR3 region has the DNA TGTGCCAGCAGTTCCTACACAGATACGCAGTATTTT.

This chain's CDR3 is CASVTDEGGYTF. The CDR3 region has the DNA TGTGCCAGCGTCACAGACGAGGGCGGCTACACCTTC. The chain has TRBV27 and TRBJ1-2, with D uncertain. The V gene's germline CDR1 is MNHEY and CDR2 SMNVEV (reference sequence). The V end was cut by 8 bases, the J end by 8 bases, with 15 bases between. The CDR3 consists of 12 residues.

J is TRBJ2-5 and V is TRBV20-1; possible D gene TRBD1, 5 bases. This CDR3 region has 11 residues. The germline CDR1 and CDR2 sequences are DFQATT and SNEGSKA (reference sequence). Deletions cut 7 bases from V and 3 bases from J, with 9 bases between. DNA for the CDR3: TGCAGTGAACAGGTGGAAGAGACCCAGTACTTC. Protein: CSEQVEETQYF.

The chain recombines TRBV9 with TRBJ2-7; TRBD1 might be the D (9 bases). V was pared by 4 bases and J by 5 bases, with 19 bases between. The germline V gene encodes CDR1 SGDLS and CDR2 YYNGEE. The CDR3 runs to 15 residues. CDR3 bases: TGTGCCAGCAGCTTACAGGGGGCCGGGAGGGACGAGCAGTACTTC. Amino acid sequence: CASSLQGAGRDEQYF.